The 29 T cell receptor beta chains below all came from one sample that was sequenced in a study of cytomegalovirus exposure and HLA in healthy donors. Clones were read by immunoSEQ multiplex PCR, and TCRdb kept only the in-frame ones, dropping some. This sample has 150,000 to 200,000 clones, with about 85% found just once. What was sequenced was PBMCs. The receptors here all came from a man aged 18 to 30 in good health and CMV-seropositive.

The chain recombines TRBV27 with TRBJ2-3, with 9 bases aligning to TRBD2. The CDR3 is 16 amino acids. V trimming: 7 bases; J trimming: 4 bases; junction bases outside the gene matches: 12. Germline V lookup: CDR1 MNHEY, CDR2 SMNVEV (reference sequence). CDR3 DNA sequence: TGTGCCAGCATCGGGGGGGGGCGGGAGGGCCCAGATACGCAGTATTTT. It codes for CASIGGGREGPDTQYF.

The rearrangement links TRBV27 to TRBJ2-7, with unresolved D. This CDR3 is built from 15 residues. Germline-derived CDR1 and CDR2 are MNHEY and SMNVEV (reference sequence). V lost 7 bases, J lost 4 bases, and 20 bases lay in between. The CDR3 loop reads CASNNPAAGKYEQYF. As DNA, the CDR3 is TGTGCCAGCAACAATCCCGCCGCAGGCAAATACGAGCAGTACTTC.

Only one count was recorded for this clone. The chain uses TRBV7-2 and TRBJ1-2; D not certain. With 1 base removed from V and 4 bases from J, the gap between germline ends came to 10 bases. The CDR3 is 14 residues long. Per the germline V gene, CDR1 is SGHTA and CDR2 is FQGNSA. CDR3: CASSLDGQTYGYTF. CDR3 DNA sequence: TGTGCCAGCAGCTTAGATGGGCAGACCTATGGCTACACCTTC.

The rearrangement joins TRBV28 to TRBJ2-7, with 10 bases matching TRBD1. After removal of 10 bases from V and 1 base from J, the junction contained 16 bases not matched to a gene. The CDR3 is 17 residues long. Germline V gene sequence: CDR1 MDHEN, CDR2 SYDVKM. CDR3 nucleotides: TGTGCCACGGGGGGGACAGGGGCAAACGTTGGGTCCTACGAGCAGTACTTC. It codes for CATGGTGANVGSYEQYF.

V is TRBV4-1 and J is TRBJ2-5; D may be TRBD2 (5 bases). CDR1 and CDR2 from the germline V gene are MGHRA and YSYEKL. The CDR3 sequence is 13 residues long. The V gene lost 1 base and the J gene lost 4 bases, with 7 bases spanning the gap. For the CDR3, the DNA is TGCGCCAGCAGCCAAGGGAGGAGAGAGACCCAGTACTTC. It translates to CASSQGRRETQYF.

The chain is built from TRBV28 and TRBJ1-2; D gene ambiguous. From germline, CDR1 is MDHEN and CDR2 SYDVKM. Trimming pared 5 bases from V and 4 bases from J, leaving 14 bases between. This CDR3 is 14 amino acids long. The CDR3 DNA sequence: TGTGCCAGCAGTGCCGCCCGGAGCGGCTATGGCTACACCTTC. Residues: CASSAARSGYGYTF.

The genes are TRBV5-4 and TRBJ2-2, with a possible D match to TRBD2 (5 bases). The CDR3 covers 16 residues. V lost 5 bases and J lost 2, with 16 bases in between. Germline lookup yields CDR1 SGHNT and CDR2 YYREEE (reference sequence). The CDR3 bases are TGTGCCAGCAGGGAGACGTATGCGGGTAACACCGGGGAGCTGTTTTTT. Residues: CASRETYAGNTGELFF.

The chain has TRBV18 and TRBJ2-1; D is ambiguous. V was shortened by 0 bases and J by 6 bases, with 12 bases between the two germline ends. CDR1 is KGHSH, CDR2 LQKENI, per germline. This CDR3 spans 15 amino acids. The CDR3 region has the DNA TGTGCCAGCTCACCACCGATAGCTACCCGCAATGAGCAGTTCTTC. This sequence encodes CASSPPIATRNEQFF.

The chain couples TRBV28 to TRBJ2-5, with D possibly matching TRBD1 (6 bases). The J call is uncertain, as TRBJ2-7 better fits the DNA end. The CDR3 extends over 14 amino acids. Germline V gene sequence: CDR1 MDHEN, CDR2 SYDVKM. The CDR3 DNA sequence: TGTGCCAGCAGTTTATCCGGGACATCGGACGAGCAGTACTTC. Residues: CASSLSGTSDEQYF.

This clone was seen more than once but under ten times. J is TRBJ1-5 and V is TRBV6-1; TRBD1 matches 7 bases. The CDR3 runs to 14 residues. V dropped 1 base and J dropped 6; count of bases not matched to a gene: 3. Germline V gives CDR1 MNHNS, CDR2 SASEGT. CDR3 loop: CASSEGAGGQPQHF. The CDR3 DNA sequence: TGTGCCAGCAGTGAAGGGGCAGGGGGTCAGCCCCAGCATTTT.

This rearrangement joins TRBV12-5 to TRBJ2-5, with unresolved D. The CDR3 runs to 12 residues. Germline CDR1 is LGHNT and CDR2 is FRNRAP. Trimming shortened V by 4 bases and J by 9 bases, and 12 bases separated the two germline ends. CDR3 bases: TGTGCTAGTGGTTCGCCCCTCAGTCCCCAGTACTTC. Translated, it gives CASGSPLSPQYF.

A single count supports this clone. J is TRBJ1-1 and V is TRBV19; D not resolved. The germline gives CDR1 LNHDA, CDR2 SQIVND (reference sequence). Trimming took off 6 bases at V and 3 bases at J, with 11 bases between the two ends. The CDR3 consists of 13 residues. This CDR3 reads CASRVQPYTEAFF. CDR3 coding DNA: TGTGCCAGTAGGGTACAGCCATACACTGAAGCTTTCTTT.

This rearrangement joins TRBV28 to TRBJ1-4; D is ambiguous. The CDR3 runs 13 residues. V was shortened by 6 bases and J by 2 bases, with 7 bases between the two germline ends. Germline V lookup: CDR1 MDHEN, CDR2 SYDVKM. CDR3 protein: CASRRETNEKLFF. CDR3 DNA sequence: TGTGCCAGCAGGAGGGAGACTAATGAAAAACTGTTTTTT.

This chain connects TRBV28 to TRBJ1-1; 7 nucleotides line up with TRBD1. The V gene's germline CDR1 is MDHEN and CDR2 SYDVKM. This CDR3 region has 14 residues. Trimming at V came to 7 bases and at J to 3 bases, leaving 8 bases not matched to a gene. DNA for the CDR3: TGTGCCAGCACCCTTCCGGGACAGTACACTGAAGCTTTCTTT. It codes for CASTLPGQYTEAFF.

This clone was seen a few times. The chain combines TRBV28 with TRBJ2-7; no definite D call. This CDR3 comprises 14 residues. V shed 8 bases and J shed 0 bases, with 14 bases lying between them. The germline CDR1 and CDR2 sequences are MDHEN and SYDVKM. The CDR3 here is CASWAGSSSYEQYF. CDR3 nucleotide sequence: TGTGCCAGCTGGGCTGGTTCGAGCTCCTACGAGCAGTACTTC.

V is TRBV2 and J is TRBJ2-1; unclear D gene. The CDR3 runs to 16 residues. In germline, CDR1 is SNHLY, CDR2 FYNNEI. The V end was cut by 2 bases, the J end by 3 bases, with 14 bases between. The CDR3 DNA sequence: TGTGCCAGCAGTGAAAGTGGCGGAAGGTACTACAATGAGCAGTTCTTC. Amino acids: CASSESGGRYYNEQFF.

The gene calls are TRBV7-6 and TRBJ2-5; TRBD2 matches 7 bases. This CDR3 is 13 amino acids long. Germline CDR1 SGHVS, CDR2 FNYEAQ. The trim removed 5 bases at V and 5 bases at J, leaving 5 bases unmatched. The CDR3 DNA follows: TGTGCCAGCAGCCCGATGGGGGGGGAGACCCAGTACTTC. Translating it yields CASSPMGGETQYF.

The chain joins TRBV6-6 to TRBJ1-2, with D possibly being TRBD1 (6 bases). Germline CDR1 and CDR2: MNHNY and SVGAGI (reference sequence). This CDR3 spans 14 amino acids. V was trimmed by 6 bases and J by 0 bases, leaving 11 bases between them. CDR3 in amino acids: CASREGGSNYGYTF. In nucleotides, the CDR3 is TGTGCCAGCAGGGAGGGGGGGTCTAACTATGGCTACACCTTC.

The chain employs TRBV29-1 and TRBJ1-3; maybe TRBD1 (6 bases). The ends were cut back, 3 bases at V and 2 bases at J, with 11 bases in the middle. Per germline, CDR1 SQVTM and CDR2 ANQGSEA. The CDR3 has 14 amino acids. CDR3 DNA sequence: TGCAGCGTTGATAGAAGGGGGACTGGAAACACCATATATTTT. This gives the protein CSVDRRGTGNTIYF.

The rearrangement links TRBV9 to TRBJ2-1; perhaps TRBD1 as D (6 bases). Germline lookup yields CDR1 SGDLS and CDR2 YYNGEE. The CDR3 contains 15 residues. V was clipped by 4 bases and J by 1 base, with 12 bases between them. CDR3 amino acids: CASSPGGGSYNEQFF. The CDR3 DNA sequence: TGTGCCAGCAGCCCTGGGGGCGGGTCCTACAATGAGCAGTTCTTC. Complete variable domain (other parts from reference TRBV9 and TRBJ2-1): DSGVTQTPKHLITATGQRVTLRCSPRSGDLSVYWYQQSLDQGLQFLIQYYNGEERAKGNILERFSAQQFPDLHSELNLSSLELGDSALYFCASSPGGGSYNEQFFGPGTRLTVL.

The V call is TRBV6-5, the J call TRBJ1-3, with unresolved D. The CDR3 runs to 16 residues. Germline loops: CDR1 MNHEY, CDR2 SVGAGI. V was clipped by 2 bases and J by 4 bases, with 15 bases between them. CDR3 region: CASSYNPHSGGNTIYF. The CDR3 DNA is TGTGCCAGCAGTTACAATCCGCATTCGGGAGGAAACACCATATATTTT.

The table lists this clone with a few counts. CDR3 coding DNA: TGTGCCAGCAGTCGGGACAGCTCCTACGAGCAGTACTTC. This gives the protein CASSRDSSYEQYF. The chain links TRBV2 to TRBJ2-7, with 7 bases matching TRBD1. V lost 5 bases to trimming and J lost 0 bases; unmatched junction nucleotides: 1. The CDR3 consists of 13 residues. Germline CDR1 SNHLY, CDR2 FYNNEI.

As DNA, the CDR3 is TGCGCCAGCAGCCCACATACAGAAGAGACCCAGTACTTC. This codes for CASSPHTEETQYF. This chain joins TRBV5-1 and TRBJ2-5; D not resolved. Germline CDR1 is SGHRS and CDR2 is YFSETQ. The V and J ends lost 4 bases and 3 bases respectively, with 10 bases between them. This CDR3 is 13 amino acids long.

The J gene is TRBJ2-2, the V gene TRBV9; possibly TRBD2 for D (5 bases). The germline gives CDR1 SGDLS, CDR2 YYNGEE. CDR3 length: 15 amino acids. V lost 5 bases to trimming and J lost 7 bases, with 18 bases between them. The CDR3 protein is CASSFEVGVGGELFF. The CDR3 DNA sequence: TGTGCCAGCAGTTTCGAGGTGGGAGTTGGCGGGGAGCTGTTTTTT. Together with reference TRBV9 and TRBJ2-2, the CDR3 gives the full variable domain: DSGVTQTPKHLITATGQRVTLRCSPRSGDLSVYWYQQSLDQGLQFLIQYYNGEERAKGNILERFSAQQFPDLHSELNLSSLELGDSALYFCASSFEVGVGGELFFGEGSRLTVL.

The chain has TRBV6-1 and TRBJ2-1; tentative D call: TRBD2 (5 bases). Looked up from germline, CDR1 is MNHNS and CDR2 is SASEGT. Deletions cut 2 bases from V and 3 bases from J, with 14 bases between. There are 16 residues in the CDR3. The CDR3 coding sequence is TGTGCCAGCAGTGAATCCCCCAGCGGTAACTACAATGAGCAGTTCTTC. The encoded protein is CASSESPSGNYNEQFF.

The chain couples TRBV2 to TRBJ2-5, with D possibly TRBD1 on 5 matching bases. Germline V gives CDR1 SNHLY, CDR2 FYNNEI. V dropped 7 bases and J dropped 5 bases, with 17 bases sitting between them. This CDR3 is 14 amino acids long. CDR3 region: CASTSQGTRETQYF. The CDR3, as DNA: TGTGCCAGCACCTCCCAGGGAACCAGGGAGACCCAGTACTTC.

This sequence joins TRBV9 and TRBJ2-5; a possible D gene is TRBD1 (5 bases). The CDR3 runs 17 residues. Germline V CDR1 and CDR2: SGDLS, YYNGEE. V was clipped by 0 bases and J by 5 bases, with 20 bases between them. The chain's CDR3 is CASSVGAQIGAEETQYF. CDR3 nucleotides: TGTGCCAGCAGCGTAGGGGCGCAGATTGGGGCAGAGGAGACCCAGTACTTC.

This rearrangement joins TRBV5-6 to TRBJ2-3; D is perhaps TRBD1 (5 bases). The CDR3 is 14 residues long. CDR1 and CDR2 from the germline V gene are SGHDT and YYEEEE. The V end lost 3 bases, the J end lost 2 bases, and 10 bases lay between the germline ends. DNA for the CDR3: TGTGCCAGCAGCTACAGACAGTCCACAGATACGCAGTATTTT. It codes for CASSYRQSTDTQYF.

V and J are TRBV5-1 and TRBJ2-7, with 12 bases matching TRBD2. After removal of 4 bases from V and 7 bases from J, the junction contained 12 bases not matched to a gene. This CDR3 is built from 16 residues. Per the germline V gene, CDR1 is SGHRS and CDR2 is YFSETQ. CDR3 nucleotide sequence: TGCGCCAGCAGCACCTTGACTAGCGGGAGAGCTTGGGAGCAGTACTTC. It yields the protein CASSTLTSGRAWEQYF.